The 30 T cell receptor beta chains given below trace back to one sample, sequenced in a study of T cell changes during pregnancy in multiple sclerosis. The table came from immunoSEQ multiplex PCR; TCRdb's copy has only in-frame clones and leaves some out. The profile shows about 42,000 clones, about 85% of them singletons. Sequencing used CD4+ T cells from peripheral blood mononuclear cells, obtained before pregnancy. Source of these receptors: a female donor with multiple sclerosis, enrolled in a pregnancy study.

This rearrangement joins TRBV30 to TRBJ2-7; D is ambiguous. The CDR3 has 16 residues. V was shortened by 0 bases and J by 1 base, with 16 bases between the two germline ends. Germline values: CDR1 GTSNPN, CDR2 SVGIG (reference sequence). This chain's CDR3 is CAWSVQSNLVSYEQYF. For the CDR3, the DNA is TGTGCCTGGAGTGTACAGTCTAACCTGGTTTCCTACGAGCAGTACTTC.

The rearrangement links TRBV9 to TRBJ1-2, with no clear D. V lost 4 bases and J 5 bases, leaving 18 bases between the germline ends. CDR3 size: 15 residues. Germline V gene lookup returns CDR1 SGDLS and CDR2 YYNGEE. The CDR3 DNA reads as TGTGCCAGCAGCCCTACCCTAGCCGGGGAATATGGCTACACCTTC. Its translation is CASSPTLAGEYGYTF.

The V gene is TRBV9, the J gene TRBJ2-1; the D is unclear. This CDR3 is 15 amino acids long. Germline CDR1 is SGDLS and CDR2 is YYNGEE. V lost 0 bases to trimming and J lost 7 bases, with 14 bases between them. The CDR3 DNA follows: TGTGCCAGCAGCGTAGAGCCCCGCGGAGAGAATGAGCAGTTCTTC. This sequence encodes CASSVEPRGENEQFF.

V is TRBV19 and J is TRBJ1-6, with D possibly being TRBD1 (6 bases). Germline CDR1 LNHDA, CDR2 SQIVND (reference sequence). The V end was cut by 3 bases, the J end by 5 bases, with 8 bases between. This CDR3 region has 14 residues. This CDR3 is CASSMGQNNSPLHF. The DNA for the CDR3 is TGTGCCAGTAGTATGGGACAAAATAATTCACCCCTCCACTTT.

V gene TRBV29-1 combines with J gene TRBJ1-1, with D possibly matching TRBD1 (5 bases). CDR1 SQVTM and CDR2 ANQGSEA come from the germline V gene. V dropped 6 bases and J dropped 3 bases, with 14 bases sitting between them. The CDR3 sequence is 13 residues long. The DNA for the CDR3 is TGCAGCGTCGCACTTGGGGGGGACACTGAAGCTTTCTTT. Amino acids: CSVALGGDTEAFF.

The rearrangement uses TRBV5-6 and TRBJ2-1; 8 bases match TRBD2. CDR1 is SGHDT, CDR2 YYEEEE, per germline. V trimming: 7 bases; J trimming: 0 bases; junction bases outside the gene matches: 9. This CDR3 has 16 amino acids. CDR3 residues: CASRLGAGDSYNEQFF. DNA of the CDR3: TGTGCCAGCCGCCTGGGAGCGGGAGACTCCTACAATGAGCAGTTCTTC.

This clone appeared a few times. The chain has TRBV27 and TRBJ1-1; TRBD1 matches at 8 bases. J lost 4 bases, V lost 4 bases, and 5 bases had no gene match. The CDR3 sequence is 14 residues long. Germline loops: CDR1 MNHEY, CDR2 SMNVEV (reference sequence). The chain's CDR3 is CASSSGGLGTEAFF. The CDR3 nucleotides are TGTGCCAGCAGTTCAGGGGGCCTTGGCACTGAAGCTTTCTTT.

This clone is termed medium-sized. The chain combines TRBV19 with TRBJ2-4; 9 positions agree with TRBD1. Per the germline V gene, CDR1 is LNHDA and CDR2 is SQIVND (reference sequence). With 6 bases clipped from V and 4 bases from J, the junction kept 7 bases outside the gene matches. This CDR3 has 15 amino acids. The CDR3, as DNA: TGTGCCAGTAGCACAACCGGGACAGGGAAAAACATTCAGTACTTC. Translated, it gives CASSTTGTGKNIQYF.

The rearrangement links TRBV5-6 to TRBJ2-1; TRBD2 aligns across 9 bases. V lost 0 bases and J lost 3; bases outside the gene matches: 4. Per the germline V gene, CDR1 is SGHDT and CDR2 is YYEEEE. There are 16 residues in the CDR3. The CDR3 region is CASSLVASGNYNEQFF. The CDR3 DNA reads TGTGCCAGCAGCTTGGTTGCTAGCGGGAACTACAATGAGCAGTTCTTC.

The rearrangement uses TRBV7-6 and TRBJ1-5, with 8 positions matching TRBD1. The CDR3 loop spans 16 amino acids. Germline CDR1 reads SGHVS; CDR2 reads FNYEAQ. With 2 bases clipped from V and 5 bases from J, the junction kept 8 bases outside the gene matches. CDR3 DNA: TGTGCCAGCAGCTTATATCCCAGGGGGCGAGATCAGCCCCAGCATTTT. Translating gives CASSLYPRGRDQPQHF.

The sample holds one count of this clone. The rearrangement links TRBV2 to TRBJ1-5; 11 bases align to TRBD1. CDR3 size: 15 residues. Germline-derived CDR1 and CDR2 are SNHLY and FYNNEI. Trimming removed 5 bases from V and 6 bases from J; junction bases left unmatched: 6. CDR3 bases: TGTGCCAGCAGTTACGGACAGGGGGCTTTTCAGCCCCAGCATTTT. Translation gives CASSYGQGAFQPQHF.

The CDR3 reads CASGWAVGGYSNQPQHF. The CDR3 DNA reads TGTGCTAGTGGTTGGGCGGTCGGCGGGTATAGCAATCAGCCCCAGCATTTT. This chain links TRBV12-5 with TRBJ1-5; D unresolved. V gave up 4 bases and J gave up 0 bases, with 16 bases separating them. This CDR3 is 17 amino acids long. Germline CDR1 is LGHNT and CDR2 is FRNRAP.

The chain carries TRBV6-1 and TRBJ1-1; the match to TRBD1 covers 8 bases. The junction had 9 bases not matched to a gene; V was cut back by 8 bases and J by 7 bases. Germline-derived CDR1 and CDR2 are MNHNS and SASEGT. The CDR3 extends over 13 amino acids. The CDR3 coding sequence is TGTGCCAGCGGCCCTGGGACAGGCCGTGAAGCTTTCTTT. Its translation is CASGPGTGREAFF.

The chain recombines TRBV5-1 with TRBJ2-7, with D perhaps matching TRBD2 (5 bases). This CDR3 has 14 amino acids. V was pared by 0 bases and J by 3 bases, with 10 bases between. Looked up from germline, CDR1 is SGHRS and CDR2 is YFSETQ. The CDR3 here is CASSLGAEGYEQYF. In DNA, the CDR3 is TGCGCCAGCAGCTTGGGGGCTGAGGGCTACGAGCAGTACTTC.

The chain employs TRBV7-2 and TRBJ2-1, with a possible D match to TRBD2 (6 bases). The germline gives CDR1 SGHTA, CDR2 FQGNSA. Trimming cost V 7 bases and J 6 bases, with 19 bases left between them. This CDR3 contains 15 residues. Here the CDR3 DNA reads TGTGCCAGCATACTCGCGCGAGCGGGCCTCAATGAGCAGTTCTTC. Translation gives CASILARAGLNEQFF.

The chain uses TRBV6-5 and TRBJ1-1; no reliable D call. This CDR3 comprises 15 residues. Deletions cut 0 bases from V and 1 base from J, with 9 bases between. CDR1 and CDR2 (germline): MNHEY, SVGAGI. The CDR3 reads CASSYSSRGNTEAFF. CDR3 DNA sequence: TGTGCCAGCAGTTACTCGTCGCGAGGGAACACTGAAGCTTTCTTT.

The chain employs TRBV18 and TRBJ2-7; TRBD1 is a possible D gene (6 bases). Trimming removed 0 bases from V and 7 bases from J, with 19 bases in between. The CDR3 has 16 amino acids. CDR1 KGHSH and CDR2 LQKENI come from the germline V gene. The CDR3, as DNA: TGTGCCAGCTCACCACCGTGGGGACATCCCAGTTGGGAGCAGTACTTC. Encoded protein: CASSPPWGHPSWEQYF.

This clone has only one observation. The chain uses TRBV7-8 and TRBJ1-2; no clear D gene. Germline values: CDR1 SGHVS, CDR2 FQNEAQ. V dropped 1 base and J dropped 6 bases, with 9 bases sitting between them. CDR3 length equals 13 residues. The CDR3 DNA is TGTGCCAGCAGCTTAGGAGCGAGGGATGGCTACACCTTC. This sequence encodes CASSLGARDGYTF.

This sequence joins TRBV19 and TRBJ1-1; tentatively, D is TRBD1 (6 bases). The length of the CDR3 is 14 residues. CDR1 is LNHDA, CDR2 SQIVND, per germline (reference sequence). V shed 8 bases and J shed 1 base, with 14 bases lying between them. In nucleotides, the CDR3 is TGTGCCAGTGTGAACAGGGATAGGAACACTGAAGCTTTCTTT. This gives the protein CASVNRDRNTEAFF.

This rearrangement joins TRBV27 to TRBJ2-7, with 7 bases identical to TRBD2. Germline V gene sequence: CDR1 MNHEY, CDR2 SMNVEV (reference sequence). The CDR3 loop spans 14 amino acids. Trimming removed 4 bases from V and 0 bases from J; junction bases left unmatched: 3. The CDR3 DNA is TGTGCCAGCAGTTGGGGGGGAAGCTCCTACGAGCAGTACTTC. The encoded protein is CASSWGGSSYEQYF.

The chain carries TRBV15 and TRBJ2-7, with TRBD2 matching over 7 bases. This CDR3 contains 14 residues. From germline, CDR1 is LNHNV and CDR2 YYDKDF (reference sequence). V was pared by 3 bases and J by 2 bases, with 4 bases of the junction left unmatched. The CDR3 DNA reads as TGTGCCACCAGCAGGAGCGGGGTGCCCTACGAGCAGTACTTC. It encodes CATSRSGVPYEQYF.

The J gene is TRBJ2-3, the V gene TRBV30; maybe TRBD2 (6 bases). CDR3 length equals 15 residues. The V end was cut by 1 base, the J end by 2 bases, with 13 bases between. The germline V gene has CDR1 GTSNPN and CDR2 SVGIG (reference sequence). CDR3 sequence: CAWSGSGGYTDTQYF. The CDR3 DNA sequence: TGTGCCTGGAGTGGAAGTGGGGGGTACACAGATACGCAGTATTTT. The full variable domain, rest sourced from reference TRBV30 and TRBJ2-3, is SQTIHQWPATLVQPVGSPLSLECTVEGTSNPNLYWYRQAAGRGLQLLFYSVGIGQISSEVPQNLSASRPQDRQFILSSKKLLLSDSGFYLCAWSGSGGYTDTQYFGPGTRLTVL.

The rearrangement uses TRBV2 and TRBJ2-7; D remains ambiguous. There are 13 residues in the CDR3. The ends were cut back, 7 bases at V and 0 bases at J, with 10 bases in the middle. Per germline, CDR1 SNHLY and CDR2 FYNNEI. This CDR3 reads CASTGLYSYEQYF. The DNA of the CDR3 is TGTGCCAGCACTGGGCTTTACTCCTACGAGCAGTACTTC.

The chain couples TRBV5-4 to TRBJ2-1, with a weak D call TRBD2 (6 bases). Germline CDR1 reads SGHNT; CDR2 reads YYREEE (reference sequence). Trimming removed 2 bases from V and 9 bases from J, with 21 bases in between. There are 16 residues in the CDR3. CDR3 DNA: TGTGCCAGCAGCTTTGGGAGGCGGGATCACGTGGGTGAGCAGTTCTTC. It specifies CASSFGRRDHVGEQFF.

V usage is TRBV28 and J usage is TRBJ1-1; no firm D call. This CDR3 contains 12 residues. Germline CDR1 reads MDHEN; CDR2 reads SYDVKM. The chain's CDR3 is CASGTGSTEAFF. The DNA of the CDR3 is TGTGCATCGGGAACTGGGTCCACTGAAGCTTTCTTT.

The chain joins TRBV18 to TRBJ2-1; D is ambiguous. The V end lost 2 bases, the J end lost 3 bases, and 8 bases lay between the germline ends. The CDR3 totals 14 residues. CDR1 is KGHSH, CDR2 LQKENI, per germline. The CDR3 DNA is TGTGCCAGCTCACCATACCCAGGCTACAATGAGCAGTTCTTC. Its translation: CASSPYPGYNEQFF.

The V and J genes are TRBV9 and TRBJ2-3, with D uncertain. Trimming left V 7 bases short and J 6 bases short, with 9 bases between. This CDR3 contains 11 residues. From germline, CDR1 is SGDLS and CDR2 YYNGEE. The CDR3 region has the DNA TGTGCCAGCGAAAGAGCTGATACGCAGTATTTT. Its translation is CASERADTQYF.

The CDR3 DNA follows: TGTGCCAGTAGTATCGGGACATTAGCCTACGAGCAGTACTTC. Translation: CASSIGTLAYEQYF. The J gene is TRBJ2-7, the V gene TRBV19; tentative D call: TRBD1 (6 bases). CDR3 length: 14 amino acids. CDR1 and CDR2 (germline): LNHDA, SQIVND (reference sequence). Trimming took off 3 bases at V and 2 bases at J, with 11 bases between the two ends.

This sequence joins TRBV11-2 and TRBJ2-1; D gene ambiguous. V lost 5 bases, J lost 7 bases, and 9 bases lay in between. In germline, CDR1 is SGHAT, CDR2 FQNNGV. This CDR3 has 12 residues. Here the CDR3 DNA reads TGTGCCAGCAGCCAACTGAGGAATGAGCAGTTCTTC. Amino acids: CASSQLRNEQFF.

V and J are TRBV7-2 and TRBJ2-3, with TRBD2 identical over 8 bases. J gave up 2 bases and V 8 bases, and 6 bases lay outside the gene matches. The CDR3 has 14 residues. Germline V gene lookup returns CDR1 SGHTA and CDR2 FQGNSA. The CDR3 region is CASALAGFTDTQYF. The CDR3 coding sequence is TGTGCCAGCGCATTAGCGGGGTTCACAGATACGCAGTATTTT.